Here is one T cell receptor beta chain with its context. The sample originates from a study of cytomegalovirus exposure and HLA in healthy donors. As for the study in general: Most genotyped donors, about 81% of roughly 400, had Caucasian-associated genetic ancestry.

PCR involved 60 Vbeta and 13 Jbeta primers. Sequencing used immunoSEQ multiplex PCR; TCRdb keeps in-frame clones, though not all of them. This repertoire shows roughly 170,000 clones, roughly 80% found once; its top ten account for roughly 0.75%. Despite likely unrecorded immune exposures, the donors were nominally healthy at the time of sampling. Material: PBMCs. This TCR was recovered from a young woman in good health and CMV-seronegative.

The CDR3, as DNA: TGCGCCAGCAGCCAGCCGGGGAACACTGAAGCTTTCTTT. Protein: CASSQPGNTEAFF. This chain joins TRBV4-1 and TRBJ1-1; D is unresolved. This CDR3 has 13 residues. Between the trimmed V and J ends, which lost 3 bases and 1 base, there was a span of 6 bases. Per the germline V gene, CDR1 is MGHRA and CDR2 is YSYEKL.